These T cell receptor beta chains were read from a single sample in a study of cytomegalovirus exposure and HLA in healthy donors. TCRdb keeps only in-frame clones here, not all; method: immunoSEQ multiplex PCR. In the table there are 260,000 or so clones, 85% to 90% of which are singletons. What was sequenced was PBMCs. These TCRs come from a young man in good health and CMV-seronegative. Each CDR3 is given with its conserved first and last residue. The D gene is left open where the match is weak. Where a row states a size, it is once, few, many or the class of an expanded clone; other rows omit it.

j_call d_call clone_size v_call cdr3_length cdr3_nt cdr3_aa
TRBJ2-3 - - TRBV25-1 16 TGTGCCAGCAGTGCCCCGGGACTCTCCGTTAGGGATACGCAGTATTTT CASSAPGLSVRDTQYF
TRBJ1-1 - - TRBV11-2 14 TGTGCCAGCAGCTCGACAGGATTGAACACTGAAGCTTTCTTT CASSSTGLNTEAFF
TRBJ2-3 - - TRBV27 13 TGTGCCAGCAGTTCGCTACCACAGGATACGCAGTATTTT CASSSLPQDTQYF
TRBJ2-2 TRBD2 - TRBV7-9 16 TGTGCCAGCAGCTCAAGCGGGAGGGCCGGCACCGGGGAGCTGTTTTTT CASSSSGRAGTGELFF
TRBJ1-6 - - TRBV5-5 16 TGTGCCAGCAGCTTACGGGGATCAACCTATAATTCACCCCTCCACTTT CASSLRGSTYNSPLHF
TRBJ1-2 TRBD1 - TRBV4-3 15 TGCGCCAGCAGCCAAGTCTCGGGACAGGTCGGTGGCTACACCTTC CASSQVSGQVGGYTF
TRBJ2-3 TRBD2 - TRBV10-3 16 TGTGCCATCAGTAAGGGACTAGCGGGGATCACAGATACGCAGTATTTT CAISKGLAGITDTQYF
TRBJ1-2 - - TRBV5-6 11 TGTGCCAGCAGCTTGGCGAGTGGCTACACCTTC CASSLASGYTF
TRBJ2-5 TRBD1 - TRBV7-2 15 TGTGCCAGCAGCTTAGTAACAGGGGGCGGAAAGACCCAGTACTTC CASSLVTGGGKTQYF
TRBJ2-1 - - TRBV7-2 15 TGTGCCAGCAGCTTATCGGCTAGCTCCTACAATGAGCAGTTCTTC CASSLSASSYNEQFF
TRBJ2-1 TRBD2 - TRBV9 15 TGTGCCAGCAGCGGGGGACTAGCGGCGACCAATGAGCAGTTCTTC CASSGGLAATNEQFF
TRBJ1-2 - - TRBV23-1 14 TGCGCCAGCATCGGACGGAGGGGCCCCTATGGCTACACCTTC CASIGRRGPYGYTF
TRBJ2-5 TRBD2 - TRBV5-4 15 TGTGCCAGCAGCTCTAGCGGGGGTGAGGGGGAGACCCAGTACTTC CASSSSGGEGETQYF
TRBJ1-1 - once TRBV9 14 TGTGCCAGCAGCGTAGATAGGGGTTCGACTGAAGCTTTCTTT CASSVDRGSTEAFF
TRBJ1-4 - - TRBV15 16 TGTGCCACCAGCAGAGATCCGGGGACAACTAATGAAAAACTGTTTTTT CATSRDPGTTNEKLFF
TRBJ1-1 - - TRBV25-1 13 TGTGCCAGCACCAAAAGGGAGGGGTCTGAAGCTTTCTTT CASTKREGSEAFF
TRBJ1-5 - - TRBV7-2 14 TGTGCCAGCACCCCCGTAGGAGGAAATCAGCCCCAGCATTTT CASTPVGGNQPQHF
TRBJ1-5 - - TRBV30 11 TGTGCCTGGACAGGGAATCAGCCCCAGCATTTT CAWTGNQPQHF
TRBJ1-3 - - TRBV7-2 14 TGTGCCAGCAGCACCAGGGGTCGCGGGAACACCATATATTTT CASSTRGRGNTIYF
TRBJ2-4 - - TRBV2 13 TGTGCCAGCTTCTCAGGGGTAGGGGACATTCAGTACTTC CASFSGVGDIQYF
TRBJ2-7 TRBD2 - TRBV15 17 TGTGCCACCAGCAGACCTCCCGGGACTAGCGGGAGCTACGAGCAGTACTTC CATSRPPGTSGSYEQYF
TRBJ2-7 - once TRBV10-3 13 TGTGCCATCAGTGGCCTAGCGCTTTACGAGCAGTACTTC CAISGLALYEQYF
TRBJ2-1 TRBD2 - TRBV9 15 TGTGCCAGCAGCGTAAGCGGGACCCCAGGCGATGAGCAGTTCTTC CASSVSGTPGDEQFF
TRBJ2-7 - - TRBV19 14 TGTGCCAGTAGTTTCGGACAAGGGATCAACGAGCAGTACTTC CASSFGQGINEQYF
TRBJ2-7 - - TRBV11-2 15 TGTGCCAGCAGCTTAGGGGGCCGAATCCTCTACGAGCAGTACTTC CASSLGGRILYEQYF